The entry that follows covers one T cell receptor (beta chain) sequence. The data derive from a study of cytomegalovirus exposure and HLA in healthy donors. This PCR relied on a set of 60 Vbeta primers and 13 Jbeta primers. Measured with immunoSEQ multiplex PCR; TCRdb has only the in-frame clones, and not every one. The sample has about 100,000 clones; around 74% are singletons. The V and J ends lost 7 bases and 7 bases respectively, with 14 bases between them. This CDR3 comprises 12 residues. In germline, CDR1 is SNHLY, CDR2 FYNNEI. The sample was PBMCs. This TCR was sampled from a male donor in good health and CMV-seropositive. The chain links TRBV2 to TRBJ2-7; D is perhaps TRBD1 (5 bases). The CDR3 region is CASKTAGWEQYF. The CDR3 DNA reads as TGTGCCAGCAAGACGGCAGGGTGGGAGCAGTACTTC.